This T cell receptor beta chain was sequenced in a study of cytomegalovirus exposure and HLA in healthy donors. Background on the study: Of all 400 or so donors who were genotyped, 75% to 90% belonged to the Caucasian-associated ancestry cluster.

PCR was performed using 60 Vbeta and 13 Jbeta primers. The assay was immunoSEQ multiplex PCR, and TCRdb's table has in-frame clones only and misses some. Among about 130,000 clones, 75% to 85% were seen once, and the ten largest hold approximately 9%. Sequencing was done on a sample of PBMCs. The origin of this receptor is a man aged 25-45 years in good health and CMV-seropositive.

CDR3 protein: CASSFGTGLEKLFF. The CDR3 DNA reads as TGCGCCAGCAGCTTTGGGACAGGGTTGGAAAAACTGTTTTTT. The chain uses TRBV5-1 and TRBJ1-4; 9 bases map to TRBD1. V dropped 2 bases and J dropped 8; count of bases not matched to a gene: 4. CDR3 length: 14 amino acids. The germline V gene encodes CDR1 SGHRS and CDR2 YFSETQ.